This passage covers 2 T cell receptor beta chains from one sample sequenced in a study of cytomegalovirus exposure and HLA in healthy donors (dated by TCRdb to about 2017). Library creation used the immunoSEQ multiplex PCR assay. The multiplex PCR relied on a mix of 60 forward primers for TCR Vbeta segments and 13 reverse primers for TCR Jbeta segments. As stored in TCRdb, this immuneACCESS dataset retains in-frame rearrangements with V and J assigned. A fraction of the clones does not appear; measured against another copy, unresolved V genes explain less than half of the discrepancy, and the remainder lacks a known reason. This sample lists under 150,000 clones; 70% to 85% were detected once. Together, the top ten hold less than 3% of the sample. The specimen was PBMCs. The receptors here all came from a male donor in good health and CMV-seronegative.

The chain uses TRBV9 and TRBJ2-2; D gene uncertain. Trimming cost V 0 bases and J 3 bases, with 21 bases left between them. This CDR3 region has 19 residues. The V gene's germline CDR1 is SGDLS and CDR2 YYNGEE. For the CDR3, the DNA is TGTGCCAGCAGCGTAGAGATCGGCAGGCCCACGCCAGACACCGGGGAGCTGTTTTTT. Translated: CASSVEIGRPTPDTGELFF.

The gene calls are TRBV27 and TRBJ2-5; TRBD1 agrees at 10 bases. The J call is uncertain, as TRBJ2-7 better fits the DNA end. Germline V lookup: CDR1 MNHEY, CDR2 SMNVEV (reference sequence). The CDR3 is made up of 13 amino acids. The CDR3 region is CASSLDRGSEQYF. CDR3 in DNA: TGTGCCAGCAGTCTGGACAGGGGGAGCGAGCAGTACTTC.